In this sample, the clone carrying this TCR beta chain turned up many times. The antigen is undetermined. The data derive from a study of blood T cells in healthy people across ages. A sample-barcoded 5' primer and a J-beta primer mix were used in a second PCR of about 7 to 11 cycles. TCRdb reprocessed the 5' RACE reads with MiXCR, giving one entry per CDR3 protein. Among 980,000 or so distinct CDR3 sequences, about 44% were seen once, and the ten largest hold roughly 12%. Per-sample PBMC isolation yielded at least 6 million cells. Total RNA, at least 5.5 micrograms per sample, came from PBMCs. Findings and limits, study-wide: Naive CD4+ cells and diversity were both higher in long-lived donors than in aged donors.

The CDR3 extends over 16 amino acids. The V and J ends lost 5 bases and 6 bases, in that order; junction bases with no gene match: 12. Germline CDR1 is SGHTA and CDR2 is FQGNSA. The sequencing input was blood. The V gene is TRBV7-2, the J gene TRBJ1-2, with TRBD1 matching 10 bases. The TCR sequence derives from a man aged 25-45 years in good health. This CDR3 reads CASSPTPGQGFDGYTF. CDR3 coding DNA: TGTGCCAGCAGCCCAACACCGGGACAGGGGTTCGATGGCTACACCTTC.